This T cell receptor (beta chain) stems from a study of control samples from healthy donors and cancer patients. Germline V gives CDR1 SGHAT, CDR2 FQNNGV. Germline trimming cut 0 bases from V and 4 bases from J; bases unmatched to any gene: 5. CDR3 length equals 15 residues. Sequenced by immunoSEQ multiplex PCR; TCRdb stores in-frame clones only, minus some. The sample shows around 110,000 clones, over 85% of them seen only once. This clone was counted only a few times. Sample: blood. The receptor was derived from a man aged 30 to 39 in good health. This chain joins TRBV11-2 and TRBJ1-1, with 7 bases matching TRBD1. CDR3 sequence (DNA): TGTGCCAGCAGCTTAGATCGACAGGGCAGCACTGAAGCTTTCTTT. Translation gives CASSLDRQGSTEAFF.